Listed below are T cell receptor beta chains from one sample, sequenced in a study of cytomegalovirus exposure and HLA in healthy donors. The protocol was immunoSEQ multiplex PCR, while the TCRdb copy is restricted to in-frame clones and leaves out a portion. The table lists nearly 200,000 clones, around 83% of them singletons, with 6.5% in the top ten. The sample taken for sequencing was PBMCs. These receptor sequences come from a woman in her 50s in good health and CMV-seropositive. CDR3s include the opening cysteine and the closing phenylalanine or tryptophan. D genes are given only for firm matches. Clone size, where shown, is once, few, many, or a class for clones that have expanded.

NA	TRBD2	TRBJ2-1	TRBV28	TGTGCCAGCAGTCCGCCGGGACTAGCGGTCTACAATGAGCAGTTCTTC	CASSPPGLAVYNEQFF
NA	NA	TRBJ1-2	TRBV4-1	TGCGCCAGCAGCCAAGATGGGGGAGGCTATGGCTACACCTTC	CASSQDGGGYGYTF
few	TRBD1	TRBJ2-7	TRBV30	TGTGCCTGGAGTTACAGGGGGCACGAGCAGTACTTC	CAWSYRGHEQYF
NA	NA	TRBJ2-5	TRBV18	TGTGCCAGCTCCCAAGACAGAGGGGACAAGACCCAGTACTTC	CASSQDRGDKTQYF
NA	TRBD2	TRBJ2-1	TRBV5-4	TGTGCCAGCAGCCGAATGACTAGCGGGAGGGCCAGTGAGCAGTTCTTC	CASSRMTSGRASEQFF
NA	NA	TRBJ1-2	TRBV11-2	TGTGCCAGCAGCTCCGGACAGCAAGGCTACACCTTC	CASSSGQQGYTF
few	TRBD2	TRBJ2-5	TRBV7-6	TGTGCCAGCAGCTTAGGGAGCGGGGGGTCGCAAGAGACCCAGTACTTC	CASSLGSGGSQETQYF
NA	TRBD1	TRBJ1-5	TRBV11-3	TGTGCCAGCAGCTTAGTTAAGGACAGGTTAAAGGAAGACAATCAGCCCCAGCATTTT	CASSLVKDRLKEDNQPQHF
NA	NA	TRBJ1-1	TRBV6-5	TGTGCCAGCAGTTACCTACTGAACACTGAAGCTTTCTTT	CASSYLLNTEAFF
few	NA	TRBJ2-7	TRBV11-2	TGTGCCAGCAGCTCCGGACAGCCCTACGAGCAGTACTTC	CASSSGQPYEQYF
NA	NA	TRBJ2-3	TRBV11-3	TGTGCCAGCAGCTTAGGACAGAGATCCGGACAGGATACGCAGTATTTT	CASSLGQRSGQDTQYF
NA	TRBD2	TRBJ2-3	TRBV7-2	TGTGCCAGCAGCTTTAGACGGACTAGCGGGTCAGATACGCAGTATTTT	CASSFRRTSGSDTQYF
NA	NA	TRBJ2-7	TRBV25-1	TGTGCCAGCAGTGAAAAGGGAGCCTACGAGCAGTACTTC	CASSEKGAYEQYF
once	TRBD2	TRBJ2-7	TRBV28	TGTGCCAGCAGCCCGGGGGGAGGCTACGAGCAGTACTTC	CASSPGGGYEQYF
NA	NA	TRBJ1-1	TRBV29-1	TGCAGCGTTGCGTCAGGGAACACTGAAGCTTTCTTT	CSVASGNTEAFF
NA	NA	TRBJ1-5	TRBV28	TGTGCCAGCAGTTTGGCCAGGGGCTATAGCAATCAGCCCCAGCATTTT	CASSLARGYSNQPQHF
NA	NA	TRBJ1-1	TRBV5-1	TGCGCCAGCAGCTTACTGGAAAACGGGAGGACTGAAGCTTTCTTT	CASSLLENGRTEAFF
NA	TRBD1	TRBJ1-4	TRBV19	TGTGCCAGTACCATGGGCGGGGGACAGGGCAGAGTCACTGATGAAAAACTGTTTTTT	CASTMGGGQGRVTDEKLFF
NA	TRBD1	TRBJ1-5	TRBV7-2	TGTGCCAGCAGCCCTCCTCTACAGGGGTTAAATCAGCCCCAGCATTTT	CASSPPLQGLNQPQHF
NA	NA	TRBJ1-2	TRBV19	TGTGCCAGTAGAAATGGGGCTCGAGAGTACACCTTC	CASRNGAREYTF
NA	NA	TRBJ1-1	TRBV10-3	TGTGCCATCAGTTACACGAACACTGAAGCTTTCTTT	CAISYTNTEAFF
once	NA	TRBJ2-1	TRBV9	TGTGTCAGCAGCGTAGCAGGGAACAATGAGCAGTTCTTC	CVSSVAGNNEQFF
NA	NA	TRBJ1-1	TRBV19	TGTGCCAGTAGCAGACAGGATAAACCTTTGAACACTGAAGCTTTCTTT	CASSRQDKPLNTEAFF
NA	NA	TRBJ2-7	TRBV5-4	TGTGCCAGCAGCCGGCTGGGCAGCTCCTACGAGCAGTACTTC	CASSRLGSSYEQYF
NA	NA	TRBJ2-2	TRBV30	TGTGCCTGGAGCCGTCCGGGTCCAACCGGGGAGCTGTTTTTT	CAWSRPGPTGELFF
NA	TRBD2	TRBJ2-1	TRBV7-2	TGTGCCAGCAGCCCGAGCGGGGGTCCCTATAATGAGCAGTTCTTC	CASSPSGGPYNEQFF
NA	NA	TRBJ2-5	TRBV15	TGTGCCACCAGCCTAGGACAGTCTTCTATCGGGCAAGAGACCCAGTACTTC	CATSLGQSSIGQETQYF
NA	TRBD1	TRBJ1-2	TRBV11-2	TGTGCCAGCAGCTTAGGTTGGGGACAGTCATATGGCTACACCTTC	CASSLGWGQSYGYTF
NA	NA	TRBJ2-1	TRBV7-2	TGTGCCAGCAGCTTAAACTACGATGGTGCTCCGTTCTTC	CASSLNYDGAPFF
NA	NA	TRBJ2-6	TRBV19	TGTGCCAGTAATAGTGGTGGGGCCAACGTCCTGACTTTC	CASNSGGANVLTF
NA	NA	TRBJ1-1	TRBV18	TGTGCCAGCTCACCACAAACAGCCTCCCCAGAAGCTTTCTTT	CASSPQTASPEAFF
NA	NA	TRBJ1-1	TRBV2	TGTGCCAGCAGTGTCCGGGTGCCCACTGAAGCTTTCTTT	CASSVRVPTEAFF
once	NA	TRBJ2-2	TRBV10-3	TGTGCCATCTCCCGGGCGGGGAACACCGGGGAGCTGTTTTTT	CAISRAGNTGELFF
few	NA	TRBJ1-5	TRBV2	TGTGCCAGCAGTGTAGGTGGGCCGTCAGGTCAGCCCCAGCATTTT	CASSVGGPSGQPQHF
NA	TRBD1	TRBJ1-2	TRBV2	TGTGCCAGCAGTTATCCGACAGGGGGTGGGAACTATGGCTACACCTTC	CASSYPTGGGNYGYTF
NA	NA	TRBJ1-6	TRBV19	TGTGCCAGTAGTCCCCTCTTAACAGGATTGACGAATTCACCCCTCCACTTT	CASSPLLTGLTNSPLHF
NA	NA	TRBJ2-3	TRBV4-1	TGCGCCAGCAGCTCGTTCACAGATACGCAGTATTTT	CASSSFTDTQYF